This T cell receptor beta chain emerged from a study of cytomegalovirus exposure and HLA in healthy donors. Germline lookup yields CDR1 LNHDA and CDR2 SQIVND (reference sequence). The CDR3 is 14 amino acids. V shed 4 bases and J 7 bases; nucleotides not matched to a gene: 6. As to this clone: Its matching antigen is unknown.

Primers included in the PCR were 60 Vbeta and 13 Jbeta primers. Here immunoSEQ multiplex PCR was the method, and the copy in TCRdb shows in-frame clones only, minus some. Of 180,000 or so clones detected, around 77% appear once; the ten largest clones hold approximately 2.1%. Findings of the study overall: Most TCR beta V segments were productive about 87% or about 30% of the time in an earlier analysis. Donors belonging to an Asian-associated ancestry cluster reportedly showed fewer N-insertions in productive TCRs than the approximately 690-donor mean, according to what a later analysis found. Immune exposure was documented only through CMV serostatus.

The sequence was obtained from a woman aged 25 to 39 in good health and CMV-seronegative. The chain links TRBV19 to TRBJ1-2; 10 bases are shared with TRBD1. Material: PBMCs. The CDR3 protein is CASSRRDRGSGYTF. CDR3 sequence (DNA): TGTGCCAGTAGTAGACGGGACAGGGGATCTGGCTACACCTTC.